This TCR beta chain was recovered during a study of T cell repertoires in cytomegalovirus infection. Study at large: Well-studied HLA-B-restricted epitopes and recently identified HLA-C-restricted epitopes of CMV were both used in the study. A matching HLA type, together with CMV infection, was signaled by public TCR beta signatures. Study-wide results and limits: Dominating the ex vivo response were HLA-C-restricted CMV-specific TCR beta clonotypes.

This clonotype was picked up a small number of times. The antigen is undetermined. This sequence may be a read error, since a much larger clone differs from it by one base. MiXCR was run by TCRdb on the reads, yielding one entry per CDR3 protein. Here the sample spans approximately 730,000 distinct CDR3 sequences, roughly 29% being singletons. This CDR3 spans 13 amino acids. The trim removed 6 bases at V and 2 bases at J, leaving 4 bases unmatched. Germline CDR1 is SEHNR and CDR2 is FQNEAQ (reference sequence). This receptor was obtained from a human donor in good health (CMV status not recorded). Some clones in this sample may be carry-over from other donors' samples. Sequenced here: cultured CD8+ T cells from PBMCs, sampled from culture after CMV antigen stimulation. The rearrangement joins TRBV7-9 to TRBJ2-7, with 7 positions matching TRBD1. The CDR3 nucleotides are TGTGCCAGCAGTTCGGGACAGCCCTACGAGCAGTACGTC. Its protein is CASSSGQPYEQYV.